This TCR beta chain comes out of a study of quantifying T cell responses using KT2 cells. Whole-study context: RNA was reverse transcribed with TCR alpha and beta constant-region primers. The T4 ligation step was estimated to exceed 9% efficiency under optimum conditions. A predetermined fluorescence threshold ended the second PCR, run as a qPCR.

Each cDNA got a UMI-containing oligo ligated at its 3' end. An equimolar mix of RC1.1 and RC1.2 primed the beta chain across TRBC1 and TRBC2. From the second PCR onward, TCR alpha and beta chains were processed separately. Via MiXCR, TCRdb re-called the UMI-ligation and nested PCR reads, giving one row per CDR3 protein. Of approximately 43,000 distinct CDR3 sequences listed, more than 15% are singletons. Many counts were recorded for this clonotype. The sample is PBMC spiked with counted cells of clone KT2. Specimen: PBMCs spiked with cells of the T cell clone KT2. The TCR originated in a human donor.

The DNA of the CDR3 is TGTGCCAGCAGCCCAGAGGCTTGGGATACGCAGTATTTT. This gives the protein CASSPEAWDTQYF. The chain recombines TRBV11-2 with TRBJ2-3; D is undetermined. CDR3 size: 13 residues. Germline CDR1 reads SGHAT; CDR2 reads FQNNGV. V shed 5 bases and J shed 6 bases, with 12 bases lying between them.